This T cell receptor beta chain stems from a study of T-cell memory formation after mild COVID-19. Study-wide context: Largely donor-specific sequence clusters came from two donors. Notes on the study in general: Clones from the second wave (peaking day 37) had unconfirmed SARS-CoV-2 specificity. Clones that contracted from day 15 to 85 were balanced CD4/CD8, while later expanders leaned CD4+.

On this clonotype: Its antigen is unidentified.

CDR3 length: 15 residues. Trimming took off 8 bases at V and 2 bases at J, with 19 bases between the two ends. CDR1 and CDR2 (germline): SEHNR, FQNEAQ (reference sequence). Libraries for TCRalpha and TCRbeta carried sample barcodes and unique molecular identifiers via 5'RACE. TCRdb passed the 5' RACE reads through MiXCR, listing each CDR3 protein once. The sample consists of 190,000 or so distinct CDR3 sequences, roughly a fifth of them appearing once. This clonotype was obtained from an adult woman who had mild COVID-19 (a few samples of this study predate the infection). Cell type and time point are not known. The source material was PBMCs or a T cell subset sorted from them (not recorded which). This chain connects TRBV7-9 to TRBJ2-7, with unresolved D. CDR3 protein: CASRSERSGAYEQYF. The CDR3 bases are TGTGCCAGCCGCTCGGAACGTTCAGGAGCCTACGAGCAGTACTTC. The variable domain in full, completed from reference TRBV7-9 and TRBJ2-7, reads DTGVSQNPRHKITKRGQNVTFRCDPISEHNRLYWYRQTLGQGPEFLTYFQNEAQLEKSRLLSDRFSAERPKGSFSTLEIQRTEQGDSAMYLCASRSERSGAYEQYFGPGTRLTVT.